This entry lists 24 T cell receptor beta chains sequenced from one sample in a study of T cell repertoires in cytomegalovirus infection. TCRdb called the reads again in MiXCR, with one record for every CDR3 protein. The table shows 110,000 or so distinct CDR3 sequences, with 30% to 35% occurring only once. Their recognized antigens are unknown. Sequencing used CD8+ T cells from cultured PBMCs, obtained from culture after CMV antigen stimulation. Receptors originate from a human donor in good health (CMV status not recorded). Some clones in this sample may be carry-over from other donors' samples.

This clonotype was picked up many times. The CDR3 DNA follows: TGTGCCAGCAGACCGGGACAGGGGCTGAACACTGAAGCTTTCTTT. Amino acid sequence: CASRPGQGLNTEAFF. The chain employs TRBV2 and TRBJ1-1; 10 bases line up with TRBD1. The CDR3 sequence is 15 residues long. Looked up from germline, CDR1 is SNHLY and CDR2 is FYNNEI. With V trimmed by 6 bases and J by 0 bases, 4 bases remained unmatched.

This clonotype was found many times. This CDR3 reads CASNGREGRTNEKLFF. The CDR3 region has the DNA TGTGCCAGCAATGGGAGAGAAGGGCGCACTAATGAAAAACTGTTTTTT. The V and J genes are TRBV2 and TRBJ1-4; D uncertain. The CDR3 length is 16 residues. CDR1 is SNHLY, CDR2 FYNNEI, per germline. Trimming removed 7 bases at V and 2 bases at J, with 17 bases between.

In its sample, this clonotype was seen many times. The gene calls are TRBV7-6 and TRBJ2-1, with unresolved D. CDR1 is SGHVS and CDR2 is FNYEAQ in the germline V gene. CDR3 size: 13 residues. Trimming stripped 2 bases from V and 6 bases from J, with 8 bases between. The CDR3: CASSLRVSNEQFF. The CDR3 DNA reads as TGTGCCAGCAGCTTAAGGGTCAGCAATGAGCAGTTCTTC. The full variable domain, rest sourced from reference TRBV7-6 and TRBJ2-1, is GAGVSQSPRYKVTKRGQDVALRCDPISGHVSLYWYRQALGQGPEFLTYFNYEAQQDKSGLPNDRFSAERPEGSISTLTIQRTEQRDSAMYRCASSLRVSNEQFFGPGTRLTVL.

Many counts were recorded for this clonotype. The rearrangement links TRBV27 to TRBJ1-5; D unclear. The CDR3 covers 15 residues. Germline V gene lookup returns CDR1 MNHEY and CDR2 SMNVEV (reference sequence). Deletions cut 4 bases from V and 2 bases from J, with 12 bases between. The CDR3 DNA reads TGTGCCAGCAGTTCCGCACGGAGGGGCAATCAGCCCCAGCATTTT. Translated: CASSSARRGNQPQHF.

This clonotype was seen ten or more times. The V gene is TRBV7-8, the J gene TRBJ2-1; D is perhaps TRBD2 (6 bases). Germline V lookup: CDR1 SGHVS, CDR2 FQNEAQ. Deletions cut 0 bases from V and 5 bases from J, with 8 bases between. The CDR3 contains 14 residues. CDR3 loop: CASSLAPGDNEQFF. For the CDR3, the DNA is TGTGCCAGCAGCTTAGCCCCGGGGGACAATGAGCAGTTCTTC. Full variable domain (missing parts from reference TRBV7-8 and TRBJ2-1): GAGVSQSPRYKVAKRGQDVALRCDPISGHVSLFWYQQALGQGPEFLTYFQNEAQLDKSGLPSDRFFAERPEGSVSTLKIQRTQQEDSAVYLCASSLAPGDNEQFFGPGTRLTVL.

This clonotype was found a few times. The chain joins TRBV12-3 or TRBV12-4 to TRBJ2-2; D is possibly TRBD1 (5 bases). The CDR3 is 14 residues long. Between the trimmed V and J ends, which lost 6 bases and 3 bases, there was a span of 11 bases. The CDR3 loop reads CASRGRVDTGELFF. The CDR3 DNA reads as TGTGCCAGCAGGGGCAGGGTCGACACCGGGGAGCTGTTTTTT.

A few counts support this clonotype. This chain connects TRBV6-1 to TRBJ1-1; D possibly corresponds to TRBD1 (6 bases). In germline, CDR1 is MNHNS, CDR2 SASEGT. V was clipped by 2 bases and J by 0 bases, with 7 bases between them. This CDR3 has 14 amino acids. CDR3 residues: CASSETGLNTEAFF. CDR3 sequence (DNA): TGTGCCAGCAGTGAAACAGGGTTGAACACTGAAGCTTTCTTT.

A remark on this clonotype: This may be a read error: a much more frequent sequence differs by one nucleotide. The rearrangement joins TRBV2 to TRBJ2-1; TRBD1 aligns across 8 bases. CDR1 and CDR2 (germline): SNHLY, FYNNEI. The CDR3 length is 13 residues. The CDR3 sequence: CAHGQGLCNEQFF. In DNA, the CDR3 is TGTGCTCATGGACAGGGTCTGTGCAATGAGCAGTTCTTC.

This clonotype was seen at least ten times. The gene calls are TRBV6-1 and TRBJ1-2; 7 bases fit TRBD1. Germline V gene data show CDR1 as MNHNS and CDR2 as SASEGT. CDR3 length: 14 amino acids. V was clipped by 4 bases and J by 5 bases; unmatched bases: 7. CDR3 sequence reads: CASSGSGTAYGYTF. CDR3 bases: TGTGCCAGCAGTGGATCTGGGACAGCTTATGGCTACACCTTC.

The chain combines TRBV7-6 with TRBJ2-2; TRBD1 is a possible D gene (6 bases). Germline V lookup: CDR1 SGHVS, CDR2 FNYEAQ. Deletions cut 4 bases from V and 7 bases from J, with 13 bases between. This CDR3 contains 14 residues. DNA for the CDR3: TGTGCCAGCAGCTCTCGAACAGGGATCGGGGAGCTGTTTTTT. Translated, it gives CASSSRTGIGELFF.

This clonotype was observed a handful of times. The V and J genes are TRBV7-9 and TRBJ2-7, with 7 bases identical to TRBD2. The J segment lost 2 bases and the V segment lost 1 base, leaving 8 bases of the junction unmatched. Germline lookup yields CDR1 SEHNR and CDR2 FQNEAQ (reference sequence). The CDR3 is 16 residues long. The CDR3 loop reads CASSLGPGGGTYEQYF. CDR3 in DNA: TGTGCCAGCAGCTTAGGGCCGGGAGGAGGAACCTACGAGCAGTACTTC.

This clonotype was seen a few times. The CDR3, as DNA: TGTGCCAGCAGCACAGGGTTTCACGAGCAGTACTTC. This sequence encodes CASSTGFHEQYF. The chain recombines TRBV11-2 with TRBJ2-7; maybe TRBD1 (6 bases). The germline V and J ends were trimmed by 5 bases and 5 bases, with 10 bases remaining between them. CDR1 is SGHAT and CDR2 is FQNNGV in the germline V gene. This CDR3 is 12 amino acids long.

The CDR3 spells CASSPGVGVGVVNEQFF. As DNA, the CDR3 is TGTGCCAGCAGCCCCGGGGTGGGGGTGGGAGTTGTCAATGAGCAGTTCTTC. V gene TRBV3-1 combines with J gene TRBJ2-1, with D perhaps being TRBD1 or TRBD2 (5 bases each). Germline V gene lookup returns CDR1 LGHDT and CDR2 YNNKEL (reference sequence). CDR3 length: 17 residues. Trimming left V 4 bases short and J 6 bases short, with 22 bases between.

The chain is built from TRBV5-5 and TRBJ2-7, with D possibly being TRBD1 (5 bases). The CDR3 sequence is 16 residues long. Germline V gives CDR1 SGHKS, CDR2 YYEKEE (reference sequence). The V gene lost 0 bases and the J gene lost 7 bases, with 20 bases spanning the gap. The CDR3 is CASSLDSRGAFKEQYF. The DNA for the CDR3 is TGTGCCAGCAGCTTGGATTCTAGGGGCGCGTTTAAAGAGCAGTACTTC.

This sequence joins TRBV27 and TRBJ1-2; the match to TRBD1 covers 8 bases. Germline V gene data show CDR1 as MNHEY and CDR2 as SMNVEV (reference sequence). The junction had 13 bases not matched to a gene; V was cut back by 5 bases and J by 5 bases. CDR3 size: 16 residues. CDR3 sequence (DNA): TGTGCCAGCAGTCCCAGGGCAGGGGGCACACTATATGGCTACACCTTC. Encoded protein: CASSPRAGGTLYGYTF.

The chain has TRBV7-9 and TRBJ2-7, with D possibly TRBD2 on 5 matching bases. In germline, CDR1 is SEHNR, CDR2 FQNEAQ (reference sequence). Trimming took off 5 bases at V and 6 bases at J, with 11 bases between the two ends. The CDR3 runs 12 residues. The CDR3 DNA reads as TGTGCCAGCAGCACACCAGGACTCGAGCAGTACTTC. Its translation: CASSTPGLEQYF.

The rearrangement links TRBV29-1 to TRBJ2-7; no definite D call. CDR3 length: 12 amino acids. Looked up from germline, CDR1 is SQVTM and CDR2 is ANQGSEA. V shed 4 bases and J shed 2 bases, with 9 bases lying between them. CDR3 DNA sequence: TGCAGCGTTGTCACTGATACCTACGAGCAGTACTTC. Translating gives CSVVTDTYEQYF.

The chain carries TRBV7-2 and TRBJ2-1; either TRBD1 or TRBD2 may supply D (5 bases each). There are 17 residues in the CDR3. Per germline, CDR1 SGHTA and CDR2 FQGNSA. With 4 bases removed from V and 3 bases from J, the gap between germline ends came to 19 bases. CDR3 sequence reads: CASSSNGTWGFYNEQFF. Written as DNA, the CDR3 is TGTGCCAGCAGCTCCAACGGGACGTGGGGTTTCTACAATGAGCAGTTCTTC.

The rearrangement links TRBV7-3 to TRBJ1-4; TRBD1 is a possible D gene (5 bases). Germline CDR1 is SGHTA and CDR2 is FQGTGA. Trimming took 5 bases from V and 5 from J, leaving 15 bases between them. The CDR3 spans 15 residues. CDR3 in DNA: TGTGCCAGCAGCCACGCATCGGGACTAAATGAAAAACTGTTTTTT. Protein sequence: CASSHASGLNEKLFF.

The rearrangement links TRBV6-4 to TRBJ2-1; 12 bases fit TRBD2. V gave up 4 bases and J gave up 5 bases; unmatched junction bases: 15. The CDR3 covers 19 residues. The germline gives CDR1 MRHNA, CDR2 SNTAGT. The CDR3 DNA reads TGTGCCAGCAGTGTCCAGCCGACTAGCGGGGGCCTCAGGGACAATGAGCAGTTCTTC. Translating it yields CASSVQPTSGGLRDNEQFF.

The J gene is TRBJ1-1, the V gene TRBV12-3 or TRBV12-4, with D unclear. The germline V and J ends were trimmed by 3 bases and 0 bases, with 14 bases remaining between them. The length of the CDR3 is 16 residues. The CDR3 here is CASSFGDISLNTEAFF. The CDR3 DNA sequence: TGTGCCAGCAGTTTTGGGGATATCAGTTTGAACACTGAAGCTTTCTTT.

This chain uses TRBV4-3 with TRBJ1-3; the D gene is possibly TRBD1 (6 bases). This CDR3 is 17 amino acids long. Germline assignment: CDR1 LGHNA and CDR2 YSLEER. Trimming shortened V by 1 base and J by 0 bases, and 13 bases separated the two germline ends. CDR3 DNA: TGCGCCAGCAGCCAAGGCATTCAGGGGTTCTCTGGAAACACCATATATTTT. It is translated as CASSQGIQGFSGNTIYF.

This clonotype was detected only a few times. The chain has TRBV4-1 and TRBJ1-5, with D perhaps matching TRBD1 (5 bases). The V and J ends lost 0 bases and 5 bases respectively, with 23 bases between them. CDR1 is MGHRA, CDR2 YSYEKL, per germline. The CDR3 has 19 residues. In DNA form, the CDR3 reads TGCGCCAGCAGCCAAGATTCGGGTTTGGGGACCCTAACCTATCAGCCCCAGCATTTT. Protein sequence: CASSQDSGLGTLTYQPQHF.

This clonotype has just a few counts. The chain has TRBV6-6 and TRBJ2-7; D gene uncertain. V lost 2 bases to trimming and J lost 7 bases, with 9 bases between them. Looked up from germline, CDR1 is MNHNY and CDR2 is SVGAGI (reference sequence). This CDR3 contains 12 residues. The CDR3 DNA sequence: TGTGCCAGCAGTTACGATCCGGGTGAGCAGTACTTC. It specifies CASSYDPGEQYF.